What follows is one T cell receptor (beta chain) and its context. This sample is part of a study of human T cells and chemical hapten exposure. Study background: Minor volume differences among pooled libraries chiefly drove per-sample TCR yield variation.

The sample's time point: patch test 1, 2 weeks after DPC sensitization. Treatment reported: therapeutic diphenylcyclopropenone sensitization with weekly scalp DPC. The library attached unique molecular identifiers to individual cDNA molecules. TCRdb ran MiXCR on the RACE reads and lists one entry per CDR3 protein. Of around 150,000 distinct CDR3 sequences in the sample, 13% to 15% were seen once. The length of the CDR3 is 15 residues. Germline V CDR1 and CDR2: DFQATT, SNEGSKA (reference sequence). Trimming took 3 bases from V and 8 from J; bases not matched to a gene: 7. This rearrangement joins TRBV20-1 to TRBJ2-1, with TRBD2 matching over 13 bases. This TCR derives from a woman between 25 and 40 years old with alopecia areata. Some clones in this sample may be carry-over from other donors' samples. The sequences come from whole blood, collected in connection with sensitization to the hapten diphenylcyclopropenone (DPC). The chain's CDR3 is CSASRPGLAGYEQFF. DNA for the CDR3: TGCAGTGCTAGTAGGCCGGGACTAGCGGGGTATGAGCAGTTCTTC.